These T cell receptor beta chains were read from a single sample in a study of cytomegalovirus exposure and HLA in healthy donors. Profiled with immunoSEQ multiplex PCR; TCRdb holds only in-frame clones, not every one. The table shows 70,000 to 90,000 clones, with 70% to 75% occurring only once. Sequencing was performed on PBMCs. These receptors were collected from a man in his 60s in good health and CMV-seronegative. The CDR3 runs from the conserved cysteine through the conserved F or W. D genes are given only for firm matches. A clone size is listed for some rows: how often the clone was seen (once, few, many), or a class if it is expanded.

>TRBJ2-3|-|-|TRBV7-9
TGTGCCAGCAGCACAAGCGGACAGACTACGCAGTATTTT
CASSTSGQTTQYF
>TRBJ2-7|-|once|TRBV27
TGTGCCAGCAGTACTACCCGGGTCTACGAGCAGTACTTC
CASSTTRVYEQYF
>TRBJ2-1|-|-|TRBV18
TGTGCCAGCTCCCCCCTAATGGGGGGTACTCGGAATGAGCAGTTCTTC
CASSPLMGGTRNEQFF
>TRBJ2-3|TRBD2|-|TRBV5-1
TGCGCCAGCACCAACTCAGGACTAGCGTCCAATACGCAGTATTTT
CASTNSGLASNTQYF
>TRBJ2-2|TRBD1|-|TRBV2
TGTGCCAGCAGTGGACTTCCCGGGACAGGGGGCGCAGGTGTGGCCGGGGAGCTGTTTTTT
CASSGLPGTGGAGVAGELFF
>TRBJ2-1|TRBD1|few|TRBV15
TGTGCCACCAGCAGAGGTCTGGGACAGCGAAATGAGCAGTTCTTC
CATSRGLGQRNEQFF
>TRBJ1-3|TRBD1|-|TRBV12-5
TGTGCTAGTGGTCCCCGACAGGGGGTCGGAAACACCATATATTTT
CASGPRQGVGNTIYF
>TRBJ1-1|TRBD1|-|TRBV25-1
TGTGCCAGCAGTAACCGGGACAGGGGTGTCACTGAAGCTTTCTTT
CASSNRDRGVTEAFF
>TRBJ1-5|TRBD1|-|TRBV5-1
TGCGCCAGCAGAACAGGGGAAGATCAGCCCCAGCATTTT
CASRTGEDQPQHF
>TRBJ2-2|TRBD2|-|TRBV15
TGTGCCACCAAGCGGGGGCTTCTCGGGGGGGAGCTGTTTTTT
CATKRGLLGGELFF
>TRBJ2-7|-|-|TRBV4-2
TGTGCCAGCAGCCAAGATCAACGGCAGCGGGAGCAGTACTTC
CASSQDQRQREQYF
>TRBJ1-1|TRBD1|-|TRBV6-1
TGTGCCAGCAGACAGGGGGCGGGCACTGAAGCTTTCTTT
CASRQGAGTEAFF
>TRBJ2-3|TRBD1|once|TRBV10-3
TGTGCCATCAGTGAGTCCGGTACAGGGGGCGCCGCAGATACGCAGTATTTT
CAISESGTGGAADTQYF
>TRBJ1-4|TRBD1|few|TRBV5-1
TGCGCCAGCAGTCACTCACCGGGACAGGGGAATGAAAAACTGTTTTTT
CASSHSPGQGNEKLFF
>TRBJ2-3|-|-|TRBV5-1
TGCGCCAGCGTCCTTGGGCAGGATACGCAGTATTTT
CASVLGQDTQYF
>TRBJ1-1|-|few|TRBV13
TGTGCCAGCACCTCCCTGTCGACAGGGAACACTGAAGCTTTCTTT
CASTSLSTGNTEAFF
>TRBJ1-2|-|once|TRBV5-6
TGTGCCAGCAGCTTCAGCCCGGGGGTCTACTATGGCTACACCTTC
CASSFSPGVYYGYTF
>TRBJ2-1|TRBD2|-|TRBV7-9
TGTGCCAGCAGCCCGGGGCGGGGGGGAACCAATGAGCAGTTCTTC
CASSPGRGGTNEQFF
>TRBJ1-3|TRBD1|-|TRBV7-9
TGTGCCAGCAGACCCGACAGGGCTCGCGGAAACACCATATATTTT
CASRPDRARGNTIYF
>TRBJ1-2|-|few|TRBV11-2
TGTGCCAGCAGCTCTATCAGGGGCTATGGCTACACCTTC
CASSSIRGYGYTF
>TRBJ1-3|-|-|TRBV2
TGTGCCAGCAGTGGGTCTCAGAACTCTGGAAACACCATATATTTT
CASSGSQNSGNTIYF
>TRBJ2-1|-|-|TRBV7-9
TGTGCCAGCAGCTCTCAGTTACGCGGGGGCGCCATATATGAGCAGTTCTTC
CASSSQLRGGAIYEQFF
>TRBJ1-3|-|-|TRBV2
TGTGCCAGCAGTATCGACAGGTCAACTGGAAACACCATATATTTT
CASSIDRSTGNTIYF
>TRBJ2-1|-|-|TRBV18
TGTGCCAGCTCACCAATCGGTTCCCCCAACAATGAGCAGTTCTTC
CASSPIGSPNNEQFF
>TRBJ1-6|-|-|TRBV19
TGTGCCAGTAGTATCGACACAGGGTTTAATTCACCCCTCCACTTT
CASSIDTGFNSPLHF
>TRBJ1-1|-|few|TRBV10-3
TGTGCCATCAGCCGGGACTTGAACACTGAAGCTTTCTTT
CAISRDLNTEAFF
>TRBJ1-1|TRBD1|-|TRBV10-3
TGTGCCATCAGACAACAGTTATGGGACAGGGGGTCGAACACTGAAGCTTTCTTT
CAIRQQLWDRGSNTEAFF
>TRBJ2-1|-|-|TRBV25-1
TGTGCCAGCAGTGTATCCACGGGTCGGGATGAGCAGTTCTTC
CASSVSTGRDEQFF
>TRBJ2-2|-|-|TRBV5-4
TGTGCCAGCAGCCGGGATACCGGGGGAGTCACCGGGGAGCTGTTTTTT
CASSRDTGGVTGELFF
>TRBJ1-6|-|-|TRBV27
TGTGCCAGCAGGGGATCAGGGGCGGGTTCACCCCTCCACTTT
CASRGSGAGSPLHF
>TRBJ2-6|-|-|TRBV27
TGTGCCAGCAGTTTTCGAGGGAGCTCTGGGGCCAACGTCCTGACTTTC
CASSFRGSSGANVLTF
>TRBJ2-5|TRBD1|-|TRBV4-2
TGTGCCAGCAGCAAACCGGGACAGGGAGGAGAGACCCAGTACTTC
CASSKPGQGGETQYF
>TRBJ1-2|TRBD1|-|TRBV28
TGTGCCAGCAGTTGGGGTGGACAGGGGGCGGATGGCTACACCTTC
CASSWGGQGADGYTF